Presented here are 22 T cell receptor beta chains from one specimen sequenced in a study of response to subunit inactivated influenza vaccine. TCRdb re-called the RT-PCR reads with MiXCR, one entry per CDR3 protein. The table has about 570,000 distinct CDR3 sequences, 11% seen once. Separately, the same data were catalogued under a study of T cells expressing NK-cell markers. As that report states: The TCR beta cDNA came from 5'RACE template switching with UMIs.

Sequenced material: PBMCs from blood, taken on the day of vaccination. Receptors were obtained from a man aged 45 to 65 who received an inactivated influenza vaccine.

This clonotype was picked up many times. V is TRBV6-1 and J is TRBJ2-1; 12 bases agree with TRBD2. V shed 7 bases, J shed 9 bases, and the junction held 10 bases outside the gene matches. Per the germline V gene, CDR1 is MNHNS and CDR2 is SASEGT. This CDR3 has 15 amino acids. The CDR3 spells CASTNLAGGPGEQFF. CDR3 bases: TGTGCCAGCACCAACCTAGCGGGGGGGCCCGGTGAGCAGTTCTTC.

In its sample, this clonotype was seen a few times. The chain carries TRBV24-1 and TRBJ1-2, with a tentative D call TRBD1 (5 bases). Trimming removed 2 bases from V and 4 bases from J, with 10 bases in between. Germline lookup yields CDR1 KGHDR and CDR2 SFDVKD. The CDR3 extends over 14 amino acids. The CDR3 protein is CATSDWSGRYGYTF. CDR3 nucleotides: TGTGCCACCAGTGATTGGTCAGGGCGCTATGGCTACACCTTC.

The chain is built from TRBV7-6 and TRBJ2-7; D is possibly TRBD1 (7 bases). Trimming left V 5 bases short and J 1 base short, with 15 bases between. Germline V gives CDR1 SGHVS, CDR2 FNYEAQ. This CDR3 has 15 amino acids. CDR3 sequence reads: CASSPTAGGSYEQYF. As DNA, the CDR3 is TGTGCCAGCAGCCCAACGGCAGGGGGGTCCTACGAGCAGTACTTC. Full variable domain (remainder filled in from reference TRBV7-6 and TRBJ2-7): GAGVSQSPRYKVTKRGQDVALRCDPISGHVSLYWYRQALGQGPEFLTYFNYEAQQDKSGLPNDRFSAERPEGSISTLTIQRTEQRDSAMYRCASSPTAGGSYEQYFGPGTRLTVT.

The genes are TRBV6-6 and TRBJ2-7, with 7 bases matching TRBD1. Unmatched junction bases numbered 7, after V lost 6 bases and J lost 5 bases. Germline CDR1 MNHNY, CDR2 SVGAGI (reference sequence). The CDR3 runs to 13 residues. The CDR3 DNA reads TGTGCCAGCAGCCTATCAACAGGGGACGAGCAGTACTTC. It specifies CASSLSTGDEQYF.

The chain carries TRBV7-3 and TRBJ2-1; 10 bases line up with TRBD2. The CDR3 spans 16 residues. Germline V gives CDR1 SGHTA, CDR2 FQGTGA. V lost 0 bases to trimming and J lost 6 bases; unmatched junction nucleotides: 5. CDR3 region: CASSLTSGRTSNEQFF. The CDR3 nucleotides read TGTGCCAGCAGCTTAACTAGCGGGAGGACGAGCAATGAGCAGTTCTTC.

This clonotype was detected many times. V gene TRBV24-1 combines with J gene TRBJ2-7, with D tentatively TRBD2 (5 bases). The CDR3 sequence is 12 residues long. V lost 3 bases to trimming and J lost 12 bases, with 14 bases between them. The germline gives CDR1 KGHDR, CDR2 SFDVKD. This chain's CDR3 is CATSDEGQRRYF. CDR3 in DNA: TGTGCCACCAGTGATGAGGGCCAGAGGAGGTACTTC.

This clonotype was seen a handful of times. V and J are TRBV7-2 and TRBJ2-4; 7 bases are a match to TRBD1. The CDR3 loop spans 14 amino acids. Germline CDR1 reads SGHTA; CDR2 reads FQGNSA. V dropped 5 bases and J dropped 7; count of bases not matched to a gene: 8. DNA of the CDR3: TGTGCCAGCAGCCCGGGGACAGTGGGGAACATTCAGTACTTC. Its translation: CASSPGTVGNIQYF.

This clonotype turned up a few times. CDR3 sequence: CASSIRLAGPTDTQYF. The CDR3 bases are TGTGCCAGCAGCATCCGACTAGCGGGACCCACAGATACGCAGTATTTT. This rearrangement joins TRBV9 to TRBJ2-3; 11 bases align to TRBD2. The CDR3 extends over 16 amino acids. J gave up 2 bases and V 4 bases, and 6 bases lay outside the gene matches. CDR1 and CDR2 (germline): SGDLS, YYNGEE.

A few counts support this clonotype. This chain connects TRBV6-2 or TRBV6-3 to TRBJ1-1; no clear D gene. CDR3 length: 11 residues. The germline V gene encodes CDR1 MNHEY and CDR2 SVGEGT. Trimming pared 3 bases from V and 7 bases from J, leaving 6 bases between. The CDR3 loop is CASSYYNEAFF. CDR3 nucleotides: TGTGCCAGCAGTTATTACAATGAAGCTTTCTTT.

This rearrangement joins TRBV5-1 to TRBJ2-7; TRBD1 agrees at 9 bases. CDR3 size: 15 residues. CDR1 SGHRS and CDR2 YFSETQ come from the germline V gene. V was pared by 1 base and J by 4 bases, with 6 bases of the junction left unmatched. The CDR3 DNA follows: TGCGCCAGCAGCTTGTTGACCGGGACAGGGTACGAGCAGTACTTC. It translates to CASSLLTGTGYEQYF.

This clonotype has at least ten counts. DNA for the CDR3: TGCGCCAGCAGCTTGGCGACGTCAGATACGCAGTATTTT. The encoded protein is CASSLATSDTQYF. The V call is TRBV5-1, the J call TRBJ2-3; D unresolved. This CDR3 has 13 amino acids. Trimming took off 0 bases at V and 4 bases at J, with 6 bases between the two ends. CDR1 SGHRS and CDR2 YFSETQ come from the germline V gene.

The chain joins TRBV5-1 to TRBJ1-1; weak D call: TRBD1 (6 bases). This CDR3 comprises 14 residues. Trimming took 0 bases from V and 4 from J, leaving 10 bases between them. Germline lookup yields CDR1 SGHRS and CDR2 YFSETQ. This CDR3 reads CASSLEGESTEAFF. In DNA form, the CDR3 reads TGCGCCAGCAGCTTGGAGGGGGAATCCACTGAAGCTTTCTTT.

The chain carries TRBV24-1 and TRBJ1-2; D is unclear. Germline V gene lookup returns CDR1 KGHDR and CDR2 SFDVKD. Trimming removed 4 bases at V and 5 bases at J, with 13 bases between. The CDR3 is 14 residues long. The DNA of the CDR3 is TGTGCCACCAGTGACCCTGCGGGGAAATATGGCTACACCTTC. This translates into CATSDPAGKYGYTF.

This clonotype was seen repeatedly, ten times or more. This sequence joins TRBV6-1 and TRBJ2-1; D uncertain. The V end lost 3 bases, the J end lost 4 bases, and 7 bases lay between the germline ends. Germline loops: CDR1 MNHNS, CDR2 SASEGT. The CDR3 has 13 amino acids. CDR3 residues: CASSDPRYNEQFF. The CDR3 DNA sequence: TGTGCCAGCAGTGACCCCAGGTACAATGAGCAGTTCTTC.

This clonotype was observed a handful of times. This chain links TRBV20-1 with TRBJ1-1; D not resolved. Germline assignment: CDR1 DFQATT and CDR2 SNEGSKA (reference sequence). The CDR3 has 14 residues. Trimming removed 6 bases from V and 0 bases from J, with 14 bases in between. In nucleotides, the CDR3 is TGCAGTGCGCCGGTGGGAGGTATGAACACTGAAGCTTTCTTT. Protein: CSAPVGGMNTEAFF.

The rearrangement joins TRBV5-6 to TRBJ2-3, with TRBD1 identical over 8 bases. There are 13 residues in the CDR3. J gave up 2 bases and V 8 bases, and 4 bases lay outside the gene matches. Germline assignment: CDR1 SGHDT and CDR2 YYEEEE. The CDR3 spells CASTGQDTDTQYF. CDR3 in DNA: TGTGCCAGTACGGGACAGGACACAGATACGCAGTATTTT.

This chain joins TRBV12-3 or TRBV12-4 and TRBJ2-7; TRBD2 might be the D (5 bases). V was trimmed by 3 bases and J by 6 bases, leaving 15 bases between them. The CDR3 totals 14 residues. CDR3 sequence reads: CASSLWETSSEQYF. The CDR3 DNA reads as TGTGCCAGCAGTTTGTGGGAGACGTCTTCCGAGCAGTACTTC.

The chain joins TRBV14 to TRBJ2-2; D unclear. Germline assignment: CDR1 SGHDN and CDR2 FVKESK. There are 15 residues in the CDR3. Trimming removed 1 base from V and 1 base from J, with 7 bases in between. The CDR3 is CASSQGPQNTGELFF. The CDR3 nucleotides are TGTGCCAGCAGCCAAGGACCCCAGAACACCGGGGAGCTGTTTTTT.

This clonotype was detected only a few times. This rearrangement joins TRBV10-1 to TRBJ1-1, with 8 bases identical to TRBD1. V shed 3 bases, J shed 4 bases, and the junction held 7 bases outside the gene matches. This CDR3 is 15 amino acids long. The germline V gene has CDR1 WNHNN and CDR2 SYGVQD (reference sequence). The CDR3 DNA sequence: TGCGCCAGCAGTGACCCAGGACAGGGAGGCACTGAAGCTTTCTTT. Encoded protein: CASSDPGQGGTEAFF.

This chain connects TRBV5-6 to TRBJ2-1; 7 bases line up with TRBD1. Germline values: CDR1 SGHDT, CDR2 YYEEEE. The CDR3 runs 15 residues. Germline trimming cut 6 bases from V and 1 base from J; bases unmatched to any gene: 7. For the CDR3, the DNA is TGTGCCAGCACCCCCGGACAGGAATCCTACAATGAGCAGTTCTTC. Translating gives CASTPGQESYNEQFF.

This chain connects TRBV20-1 to TRBJ2-7; TRBD2 agrees at 9 bases. Germline V CDR1 and CDR2: DFQATT, SNEGSKA (reference sequence). The CDR3 is 16 amino acids. J was trimmed by 3 bases and V by 3 bases; bases with no gene match: 12. CDR3 sequence: CSASLAGGKEGYEQYF. In DNA, the CDR3 is TGCAGTGCTAGTCTGGCGGGAGGGAAAGAAGGCTACGAGCAGTACTTC.

The genes are TRBV20-1 and TRBJ1-6, with a possible D match to TRBD1 (5 bases). Trimming left V 5 bases short and J 2 bases short, with 16 bases between. The germline CDR1 and CDR2 sequences are DFQATT and SNEGSKA (reference sequence). There are 16 residues in the CDR3. CDR3 nucleotide sequence: TGCAGTGCTTTTGCTGGTAGGGGAACCTATAATTCACCCCTCCACTTT. Its protein product is CSAFAGRGTYNSPLHF.